Presented here are 17 T cell receptor beta chains from one specimen sequenced in a study of T cells after yellow fever vaccination. TCRdb reanalysed the 5' RACE reads using MiXCR and keeps one entry per CDR3 protein. The sample includes roughly 160,000 distinct CDR3 sequences, around 7.2% of them seen just once. The starting material was CD4+ T cells sorted from PBMCs, obtained about 5 days after the first yellow fever vaccination. All receptors derive from a man aged 18 to 35 who received the YFV17D yellow fever vaccine.

This clonotype was detected many times. CDR3 region: CASSSGRGTEAFF. Written as DNA, the CDR3 is TGTGCCAGCAGCTCGGGCCGAGGCACTGAAGCTTTCTTT. The V gene is TRBV7-2, the J gene TRBJ1-1; D ambiguous. Germline V gene lookup returns CDR1 SGHTA and CDR2 FQGNSA. Trimming left V 4 bases short and J 4 bases short, with 10 bases between. This CDR3 comprises 13 residues.

The chain couples TRBV7-9 to TRBJ2-6; D not resolved. The CDR3 length is 14 residues. Trimming took off 7 bases at V and 0 bases at J, with 7 bases between the two ends. CDR1 and CDR2 from the germline V gene are SEHNR and FQNEAQ (reference sequence). This CDR3 is CASTVPSGANVLTF. The CDR3 DNA follows: TGTGCCAGCACGGTACCCTCTGGGGCCAACGTCCTGACTTTC.

This clonotype was seen more than once but under ten times. The chain joins TRBV5-1 to TRBJ2-6; D is unclear. CDR3 length: 15 residues. Germline V CDR1 and CDR2: SGHRS, YFSETQ. Trimming took off 4 bases at V and 0 bases at J, with 8 bases between the two ends. For the CDR3, the DNA is TGCGCCAGCAGCGTGTCTGCCTCTGGGGCCAACGTCCTGACTTTC. It codes for CASSVSASGANVLTF.

The gene calls are TRBV12-3 or TRBV12-4 and TRBJ2-2; maybe TRBD2 (5 bases). The V end was cut by 4 bases, the J end by 6 bases, with 9 bases between. CDR3 length: 13 residues. In DNA, the CDR3 is TGTGCCAGCAGTTGGACTCGAGCCGGGGAGCTGTTTTTT. Its protein product is CASSWTRAGELFF.

This clonotype was observed many times. The V call is TRBV6-2 or TRBV6-3, the J call TRBJ1-2; 8 bases agree with TRBD1. The V gene's germline CDR1 is MNHEY and CDR2 SVGEGT. This CDR3 comprises 14 residues. Trimming at V came to 7 bases and at J to 3 bases, leaving 7 bases not matched to a gene. The CDR3, as DNA: TGTGCCAGCAACCCCACAGGGGGGTACTATGGCTACACCTTC. Its translation is CASNPTGGYYGYTF.

Worth noting for this clonotype: A clone one base away is much larger, so this may be a read error. The CDR3 does not end in the conserved phenylalanine or tryptophan, so this is likely a read error. The chain employs TRBV3-1 and TRBJ1-2; maybe TRBD1 (6 bases). The CDR3 length is 13 residues. The V end lost 4 bases, the J end lost 3 bases, and 9 bases lay between the germline ends. Per the germline V gene, CDR1 is LGHDT and CDR2 is YNNKEL (reference sequence). CDR3 sequence (DNA): TGTGCCAGCAGCCTCACAGGGTACTATGGCTACACCTCC. This translates into CASSLTGYYGYTS.

This clonotype was detected only a few times. This chain links TRBV6-5 with TRBJ2-7; D is undetermined. There are 12 residues in the CDR3. Germline V gives CDR1 MNHEY, CDR2 SVGAGI. The V end lost 6 bases, the J end lost 2 bases, and 8 bases lay between the germline ends. The CDR3 loop reads CASRSRAYEQYF. The CDR3 DNA follows: TGTGCCAGCAGAAGCCGGGCCTACGAGCAGTACTTC.

The V gene is TRBV9, the J gene TRBJ2-1, with D perhaps given as TRBD1 or TRBD2 (6 bases each). V lost 2 bases to trimming and J lost 12 bases, with 12 bases between them. The CDR3 runs 12 residues. Germline CDR1 is SGDLS and CDR2 is YYNGEE. The CDR3 DNA sequence: TGTGCCAGCAGCGTTGGGGGGCTCGGGCAGTTCTTC. This codes for CASSVGGLGQFF.

This clonotype was seen only once. Being one base from a much bigger clone, this may be a read error. The chain joins TRBV11-2 to TRBJ2-5, with D possibly being TRBD1 (6 bases). Trimming cost V 4 bases and J 4 bases, with 16 bases left between them. This CDR3 spans 15 amino acids. CDR1 SGHAT and CDR2 FQNNGV come from the germline V gene. CDR3 region: CASSSFGQIPETQYF. CDR3 nucleotides: TGTGCCAGCAGCTCCTTCGGACAGATACCAGAGACCCAGTACTTC.

The chain employs TRBV27 and TRBJ1-1, with D perhaps TRBD1 (6 bases). The CDR3 covers 15 residues. V was shortened by 5 bases and J by 1 base, with 14 bases between the two germline ends. The germline V gene encodes CDR1 MNHEY and CDR2 SMNVEV (reference sequence). The CDR3 spells CASSAADSQNTEAFF. As DNA, the CDR3 is TGTGCCAGCAGTGCCGCGGACAGCCAGAACACTGAAGCTTTCTTT.

This chain uses TRBV29-1 with TRBJ2-5; D uncertain. V lost 4 bases to trimming and J lost 3 bases, with 9 bases between them. The CDR3 runs to 12 residues. CDR1 SQVTM and CDR2 ANQGSEA come from the germline V gene. CDR3 nucleotide sequence: TGCAGCGTTGGGTGGATGAAAGAGACCCAGTACTTC. Translated, it gives CSVGWMKETQYF.

This clonotype was seen only a few times. V is TRBV5-1 and J is TRBJ1-1; 8 nucleotides align to TRBD1. The CDR3 contains 19 residues. Per germline, CDR1 SGHRS and CDR2 YFSETQ. J gave up 0 bases and V 0 bases, and 13 bases lay outside the gene matches. CDR3 nucleotide sequence: TGCGCCAGCAGCTTGGGTAGGGCTGGGACAGGCTTTATGAACACTGAAGCTTTCTTT. Amino acids: CASSLGRAGTGFMNTEAFF.

This clonotype was seen at least ten times. The chain carries TRBV3-1 and TRBJ2-5, with 10 bases aligning to TRBD2. CDR1 is LGHDT and CDR2 is YNNKEL in the germline V gene (reference sequence). V was pared by 4 bases and J by 4 bases, with 9 bases of the junction left unmatched. The CDR3 sequence is 16 residues long. The CDR3 DNA reads TGTGCCAGCAGCCGTTACGGGACTAGCGTGGGAGAGACCCAGTACTTC. This translates into CASSRYGTSVGETQYF.

Notes on this clonotype: Germline and junction disagree at one end, which may indicate a read error. The rearrangement joins TRBV28 to TRBJ2-2; D is perhaps TRBD1 or TRBD2 (6 bases each). The length of the CDR3 is 16 residues. Per germline, CDR1 MDHEN and CDR2 SYDVKM. CDR3 DNA sequence: TGTGCCAGCAGCACTATCGGGGGCCGAGGCACCTGGGAGCTGTTTTTT. Its protein product is CASSTIGGRGTWELFF.

This clonotype was detected many times. The chain is built from TRBV10-2 and TRBJ2-1; TRBD2 agrees at 9 bases. CDR1 is WSHSY and CDR2 is SAAADI in the germline V gene. V dropped 3 bases and J dropped 4; count of bases not matched to a gene: 7. The CDR3 extends over 16 amino acids. The CDR3 bases are TGCGCCAGCAGTGATCTCCAGACTAGCGGTTACAATGAGCAGTTCTTC. It codes for CASSDLQTSGYNEQFF.

This clonotype was observed at least ten times. This sequence joins TRBV5-1 and TRBJ2-5, with 9 bases identical to TRBD1. The CDR3 has 14 residues. Germline lookup yields CDR1 SGHRS and CDR2 YFSETQ. The J segment lost 10 bases and the V segment lost 6 bases, leaving 13 bases of the junction unmatched. The CDR3 DNA reads TGCGCCAGCACCGTGGGGACAGGGACTCAGAACCAGTACTTC. Translating gives CASTVGTGTQNQYF.

This clonotype was detected ten times or more. The CDR3 loop is CASSQDQRGDTGELFF. CDR3 sequence (DNA): TGTGCCAGCAGCCAAGACCAGCGGGGGGACACCGGGGAGCTGTTTTTT. The chain combines TRBV4-2 with TRBJ2-2; 9 bases align to TRBD2. Germline V gene sequence: CDR1 LGHNA, CDR2 YNFKEQ. With 0 bases clipped from V and 3 bases from J, the junction kept 2 bases outside the gene matches. There are 16 residues in the CDR3.